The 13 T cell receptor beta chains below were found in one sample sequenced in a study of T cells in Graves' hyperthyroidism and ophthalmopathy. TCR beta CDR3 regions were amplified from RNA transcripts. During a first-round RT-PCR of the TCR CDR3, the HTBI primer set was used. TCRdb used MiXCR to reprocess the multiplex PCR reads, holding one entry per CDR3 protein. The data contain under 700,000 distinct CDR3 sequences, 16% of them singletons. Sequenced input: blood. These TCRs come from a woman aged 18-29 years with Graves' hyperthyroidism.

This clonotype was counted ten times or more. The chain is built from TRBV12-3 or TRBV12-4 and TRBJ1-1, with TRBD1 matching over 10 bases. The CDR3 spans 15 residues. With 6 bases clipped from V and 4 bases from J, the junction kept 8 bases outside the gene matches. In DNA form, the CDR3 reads TGTGCCAGCAGCCGGGACAGGGGAAAGGGCACTGAAGCTTTCTTT. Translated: CASSRDRGKGTEAFF.

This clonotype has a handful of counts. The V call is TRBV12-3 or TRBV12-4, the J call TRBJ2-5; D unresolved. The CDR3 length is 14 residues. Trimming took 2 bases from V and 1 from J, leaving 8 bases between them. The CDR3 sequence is CASSLTGPQETQYF. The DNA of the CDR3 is TGTGCCAGCAGTTTAACGGGTCCCCAAGAGACCCAGTACTTC.

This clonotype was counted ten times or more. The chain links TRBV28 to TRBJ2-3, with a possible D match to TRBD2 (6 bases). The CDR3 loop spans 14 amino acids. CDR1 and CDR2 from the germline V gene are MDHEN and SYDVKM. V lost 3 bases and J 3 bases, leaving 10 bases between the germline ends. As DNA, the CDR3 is TGTGCCAGCAGTTTCACGGGAGTAACAGATACGCAGTATTTT. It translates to CASSFTGVTDTQYF.

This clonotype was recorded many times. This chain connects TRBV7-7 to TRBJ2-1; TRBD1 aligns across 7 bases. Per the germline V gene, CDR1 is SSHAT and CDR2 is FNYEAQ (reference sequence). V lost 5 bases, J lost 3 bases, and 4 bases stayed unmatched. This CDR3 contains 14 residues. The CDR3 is CASSPGQDYNEQFF. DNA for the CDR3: TGTGCCAGCAGCCCAGGACAGGACTACAATGAGCAGTTCTTC.

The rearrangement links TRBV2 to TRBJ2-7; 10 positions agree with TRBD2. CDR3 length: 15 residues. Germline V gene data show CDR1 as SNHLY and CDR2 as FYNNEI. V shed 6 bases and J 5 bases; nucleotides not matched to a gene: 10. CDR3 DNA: TGTGCCAGCAGGCCCGGAAGCGGGAGGGACAACGAGCAGTACTTC. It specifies CASRPGSGRDNEQYF.

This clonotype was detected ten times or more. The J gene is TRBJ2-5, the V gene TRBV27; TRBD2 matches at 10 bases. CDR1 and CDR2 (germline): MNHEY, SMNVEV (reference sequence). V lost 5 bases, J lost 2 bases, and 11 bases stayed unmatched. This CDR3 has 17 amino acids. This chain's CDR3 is CASSPKGPGLAQETQYF. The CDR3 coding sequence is TGTGCCAGCAGTCCAAAGGGACCGGGACTAGCGCAAGAGACCCAGTACTTC.

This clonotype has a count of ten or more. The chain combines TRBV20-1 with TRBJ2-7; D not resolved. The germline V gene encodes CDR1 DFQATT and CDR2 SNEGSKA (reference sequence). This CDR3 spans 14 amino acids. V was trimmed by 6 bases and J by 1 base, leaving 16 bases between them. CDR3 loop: CSAISRGRSYEQYF. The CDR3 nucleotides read TGCAGTGCCATAAGCCGCGGTCGTTCCTACGAGCAGTACTTC.

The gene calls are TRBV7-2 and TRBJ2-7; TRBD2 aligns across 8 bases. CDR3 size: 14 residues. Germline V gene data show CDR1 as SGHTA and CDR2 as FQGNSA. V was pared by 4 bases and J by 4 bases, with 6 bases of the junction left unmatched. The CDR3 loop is CASSSRSGSYEQYF. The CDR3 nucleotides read TGTGCCAGCAGCTCCAGAAGCGGGAGTTACGAGCAGTACTTC.

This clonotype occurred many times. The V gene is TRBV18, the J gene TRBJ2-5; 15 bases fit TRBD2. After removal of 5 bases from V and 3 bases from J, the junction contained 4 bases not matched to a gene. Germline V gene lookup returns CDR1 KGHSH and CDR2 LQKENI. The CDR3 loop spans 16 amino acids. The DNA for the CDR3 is TGTGCCAGCTCAAGGGGACTAGCGGGAGGTGAAGAGACCCAGTACTTC. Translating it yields CASSRGLAGGEETQYF.

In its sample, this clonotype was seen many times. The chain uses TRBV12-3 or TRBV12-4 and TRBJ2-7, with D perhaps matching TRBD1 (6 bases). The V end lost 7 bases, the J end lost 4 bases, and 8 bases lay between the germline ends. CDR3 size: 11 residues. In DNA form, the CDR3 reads TGTGCCAGCAAACAGGGTTACGAGCAGTACTTC. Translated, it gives CASKQGYEQYF.

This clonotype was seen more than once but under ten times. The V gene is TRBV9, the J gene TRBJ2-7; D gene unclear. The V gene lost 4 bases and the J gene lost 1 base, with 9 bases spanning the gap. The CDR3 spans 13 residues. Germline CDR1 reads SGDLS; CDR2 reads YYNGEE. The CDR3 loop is CASSKPGSYEQYF. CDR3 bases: TGTGCCAGCAGCAAACCAGGTTCCTACGAGCAGTACTTC.

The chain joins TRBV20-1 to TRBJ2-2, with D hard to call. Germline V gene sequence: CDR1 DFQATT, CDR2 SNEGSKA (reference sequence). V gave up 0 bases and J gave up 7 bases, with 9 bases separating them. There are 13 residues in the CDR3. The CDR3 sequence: CSARDTSDGELFF. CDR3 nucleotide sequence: TGCAGTGCTAGAGATACCAGCGACGGGGAGCTGTTTTTT.

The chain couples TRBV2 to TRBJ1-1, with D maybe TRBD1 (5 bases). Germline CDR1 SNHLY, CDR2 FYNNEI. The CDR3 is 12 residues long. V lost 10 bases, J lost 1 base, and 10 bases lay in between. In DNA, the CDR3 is TGTGCCATCCCCGGACAGAACACTGAAGCTTTCTTT. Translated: CAIPGQNTEAFF. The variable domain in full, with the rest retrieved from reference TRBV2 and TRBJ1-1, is EPEVTQTPSHQVTQMGQEVILRCVPISNHLYFYWYRQILGQKVEFLVSFYNNEISEKSEIFDDQFSVERPDGSNFTLKIRSTKLEDSAMYFCAIPGQNTEAFFGQGTRLTVV.